The 6 T cell receptor beta chains reported below all come from one sample, sequenced in a study of T cells in Graves' hyperthyroidism and ophthalmopathy (dated by TCRdb to the late 2010s). Library generation was performed with multiplex PCR. Sequencing took place on an Illumina HiSeq 2000. The TCR beta CDR3 regions were amplified from RNA transcripts. A first-round RT-PCR of the TCR CDR3 used the HTBI primer set with the Qiagen OneStep RT-PCR kit. TCRdb ran its own pipeline on the public reads, namely fastp trimming at Q25 and MiXCR clone calling, and kept in-frame beta chains. Rows with one shared CDR3 protein collapse into an entry with the most common genes and DNA. The sample contains 500,000 to 750,000 distinct CDR3 sequences, approximately 15% of them found a single time. The biggest ten clones account for roughly 7.1% of the sample. Source material: blood. The receptors were gathered from a woman aged 18-35 years with Graves' ophthalmopathy.

This clonotype was found many times. The chain uses TRBV28 and TRBJ2-5; D remains unclear. The V end lost 6 bases, the J end lost 4 bases, and 12 bases lay between the germline ends. Germline CDR1 reads MDHEN; CDR2 reads SYDVKM. The CDR3 is 13 amino acids. CDR3 DNA: TGTGCCAGCAGGAAGGGATTTAGAGAGACCCAGTACTTC. Translation: CASRKGFRETQYF. The whole variable domain, filled in from reference TRBV28 and TRBJ2-5, reads DVKVTQSSRYLVKRTGEKVFLECVQDMDHENMFWYRQDPGLGLRLIYFSYDVKMKEKGDIPEGYSVSREKKERFSLILESASTNQTSMYLCASRKGFRETQYFGPGTRLLVL.

This clonotype occurred once. In DNA form, the CDR3 reads TGTGCCAGCAGCCCAATTAGACTTCTTACATACAATGAGCAGTTCTTC. Translation: CASSPIRLLTYNEQFF. This chain joins TRBV7-6 and TRBJ2-1; D gene unclear. V was pared by 5 bases and J by 4 bases, with 18 bases between. Per the germline V gene, CDR1 is SGHVS and CDR2 is FNYEAQ. The CDR3 has 16 amino acids.

The chain joins TRBV7-8 to TRBJ1-4; 7 nucleotides align to TRBD1. This CDR3 is 17 amino acids long. Trimming removed 3 bases from V and 0 bases from J; junction bases left unmatched: 7. The germline CDR1 and CDR2 sequences are SGHVS and FQNEAQ. The CDR3 DNA follows: TGTGCCAGCAGCTTCGGGACAGCTATTGCAACTAATGAAAAACTGTTTTTT. Protein: CASSFGTAIATNEKLFF. Looking up the rest from reference TRBV7-8 and TRBJ1-4 gives the full variable domain: GAGVSQSPRYKVAKRGQDVALRCDPISGHVSLFWYQQALGQGPEFLTYFQNEAQLDKSGLPSDRFFAERPEGSVSTLKIQRTQQEDSAVYLCASSFGTAIATNEKLFFGSGTQLSVL.

This clonotype has a count of ten or more. The V and J genes are TRBV12-3 or TRBV12-4 and TRBJ2-5, with D hard to call. This CDR3 is 13 amino acids long. Trimming removed 7 bases from V and 1 base from J, with 10 bases in between. CDR3 nucleotides: TGTGCCAGCACTTTCAGAGGCCAAGAGACCCAGTACTTC. As protein: CASTFRGQETQYF.

This clonotype was recorded at least ten times. This rearrangement joins TRBV30 to TRBJ1-1; the D is unclear. This CDR3 comprises 12 residues. Germline-derived CDR1 and CDR2 are GTSNPN and SVGIG (reference sequence). V shed 2 bases and J shed 1 base, with 5 bases lying between them. The CDR3 reads CAWSRKNTEAFF. CDR3 nucleotide sequence: TGTGCCTGGAGTAGGAAGAACACTGAAGCTTTCTTT.

The rearrangement links TRBV7-8 to TRBJ1-1; TRBD1 agrees at 12 bases. Looked up from germline, CDR1 is SGHVS and CDR2 is FQNEAQ. V shed 3 bases and J 5 bases; nucleotides not matched to a gene: 7. The CDR3 extends over 16 amino acids. CDR3 coding DNA: TGTGCCAGCAGCTTTCGGGACAGGGGGCAGCAGACTGAAGCTTTCTTT. Amino acid sequence: CASSFRDRGQQTEAFF.